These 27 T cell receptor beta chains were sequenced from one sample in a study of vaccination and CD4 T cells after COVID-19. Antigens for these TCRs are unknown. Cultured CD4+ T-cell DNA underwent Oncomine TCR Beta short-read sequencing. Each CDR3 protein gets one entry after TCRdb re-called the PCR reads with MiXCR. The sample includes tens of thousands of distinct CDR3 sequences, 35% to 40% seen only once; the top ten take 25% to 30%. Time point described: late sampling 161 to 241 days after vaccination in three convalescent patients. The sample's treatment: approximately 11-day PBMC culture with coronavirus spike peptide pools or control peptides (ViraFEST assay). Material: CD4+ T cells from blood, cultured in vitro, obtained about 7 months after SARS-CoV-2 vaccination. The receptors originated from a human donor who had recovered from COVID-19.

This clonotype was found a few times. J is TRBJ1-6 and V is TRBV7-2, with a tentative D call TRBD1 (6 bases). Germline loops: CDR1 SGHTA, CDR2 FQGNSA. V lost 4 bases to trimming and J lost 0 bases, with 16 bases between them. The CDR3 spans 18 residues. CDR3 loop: CASSSQGRFHSYNSPLHF. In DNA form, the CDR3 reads TGTGCCAGCAGCTCACAGGGAAGGTTCCACTCCTATAATTCACCCCTCCACTTT.

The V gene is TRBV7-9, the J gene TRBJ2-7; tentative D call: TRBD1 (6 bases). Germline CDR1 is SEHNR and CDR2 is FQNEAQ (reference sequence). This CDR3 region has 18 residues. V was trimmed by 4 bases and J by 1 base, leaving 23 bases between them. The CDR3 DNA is TGTGCCAGCAGCTCCTTTAAAAACAGGGAGTTTTCGTCCTACGAGCAGTACTTC. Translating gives CASSSFKNREFSSYEQYF.

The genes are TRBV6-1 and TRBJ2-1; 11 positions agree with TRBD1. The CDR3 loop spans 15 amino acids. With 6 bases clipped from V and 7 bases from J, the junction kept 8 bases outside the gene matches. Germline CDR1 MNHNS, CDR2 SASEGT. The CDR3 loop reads CASRDRGRLNNEQFF. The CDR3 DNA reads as TGTGCCAGCAGGGACAGGGGGCGCCTTAATAATGAGCAGTTCTTC.

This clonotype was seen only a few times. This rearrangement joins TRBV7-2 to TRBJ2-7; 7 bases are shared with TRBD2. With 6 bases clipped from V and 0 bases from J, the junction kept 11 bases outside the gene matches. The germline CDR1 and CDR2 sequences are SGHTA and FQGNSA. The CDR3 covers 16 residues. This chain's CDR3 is CASSNYRTSLSYEQYF. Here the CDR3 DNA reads TGTGCCAGCAGTAACTACAGGACTAGTCTCTCCTACGAGCAGTACTTC.

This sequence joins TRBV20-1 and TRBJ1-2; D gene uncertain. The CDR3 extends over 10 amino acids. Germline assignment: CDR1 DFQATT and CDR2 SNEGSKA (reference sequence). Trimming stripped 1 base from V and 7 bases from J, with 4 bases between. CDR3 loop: CSARGSGYTF. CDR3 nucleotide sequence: TGCAGTGCTAGAGGCTCTGGCTACACCTTC.

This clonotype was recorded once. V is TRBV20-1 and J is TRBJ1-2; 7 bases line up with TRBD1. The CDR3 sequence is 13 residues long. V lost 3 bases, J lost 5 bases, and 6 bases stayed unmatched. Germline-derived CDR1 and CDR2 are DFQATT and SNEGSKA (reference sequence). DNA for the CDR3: TGCAGTGCTAGCCACCAGACAGGGTATGGCTACACCTTC. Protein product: CSASHQTGYGYTF.

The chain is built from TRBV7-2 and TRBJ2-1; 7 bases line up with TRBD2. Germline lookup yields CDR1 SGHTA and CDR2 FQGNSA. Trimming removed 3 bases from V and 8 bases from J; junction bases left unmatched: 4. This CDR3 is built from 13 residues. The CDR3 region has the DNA TGTGCCAGCAGCTTTTATCGGGGGGATGAGCAGTTCTTC. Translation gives CASSFYRGDEQFF.

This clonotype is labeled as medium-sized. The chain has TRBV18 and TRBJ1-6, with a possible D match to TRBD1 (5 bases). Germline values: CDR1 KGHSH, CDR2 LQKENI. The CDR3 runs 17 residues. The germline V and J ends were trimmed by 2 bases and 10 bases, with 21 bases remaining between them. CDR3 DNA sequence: TGTGCCAGCTCACCAAGGAGTTTGGGGACGTCGGGCTCACCCCTCCACTTT. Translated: CASSPRSLGTSGSPLHF.

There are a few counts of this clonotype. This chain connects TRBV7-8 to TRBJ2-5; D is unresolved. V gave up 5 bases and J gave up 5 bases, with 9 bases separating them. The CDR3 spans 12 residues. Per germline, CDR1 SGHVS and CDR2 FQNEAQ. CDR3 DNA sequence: TGTGCCAGCAGCAAAGGGTGGGAGACCCAGTACTTC. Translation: CASSKGWETQYF.

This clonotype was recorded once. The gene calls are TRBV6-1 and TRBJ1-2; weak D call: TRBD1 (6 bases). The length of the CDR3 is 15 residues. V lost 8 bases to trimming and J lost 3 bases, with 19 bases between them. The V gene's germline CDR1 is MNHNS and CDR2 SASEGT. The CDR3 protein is CASRRDTTFYYGYTF. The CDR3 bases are TGTGCCAGCCGCCGGGACACCACTTTTTACTATGGCTACACCTTC.

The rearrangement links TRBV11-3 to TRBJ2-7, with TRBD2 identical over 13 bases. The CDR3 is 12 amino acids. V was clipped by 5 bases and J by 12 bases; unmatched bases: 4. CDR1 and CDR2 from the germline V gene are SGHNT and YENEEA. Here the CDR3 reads CASSGLAGAPYF. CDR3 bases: TGTGCCAGCAGCGGACTAGCGGGAGCTCCGTACTTC.

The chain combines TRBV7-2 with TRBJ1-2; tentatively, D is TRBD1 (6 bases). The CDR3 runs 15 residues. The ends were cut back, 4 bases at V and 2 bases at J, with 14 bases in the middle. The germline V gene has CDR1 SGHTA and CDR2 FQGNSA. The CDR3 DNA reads TGTGCCAGCAGCTCTCAGGGGAGTGTCAACTATGGCTACACCTTC. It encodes CASSSQGSVNYGYTF.

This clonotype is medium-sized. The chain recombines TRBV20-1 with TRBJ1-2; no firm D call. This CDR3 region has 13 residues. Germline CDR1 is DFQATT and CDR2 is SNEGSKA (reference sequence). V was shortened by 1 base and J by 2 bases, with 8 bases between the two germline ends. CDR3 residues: CSARGHPNYGYTF. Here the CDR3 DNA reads TGCAGTGCTAGAGGACACCCCAACTATGGCTACACCTTC.

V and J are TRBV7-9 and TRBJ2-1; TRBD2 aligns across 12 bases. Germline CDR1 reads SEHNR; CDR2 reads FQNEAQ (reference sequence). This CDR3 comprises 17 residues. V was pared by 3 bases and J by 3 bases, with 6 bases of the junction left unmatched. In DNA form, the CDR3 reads TGTGCCAGCAGCTTCGCTAGCGGGAGGGCGATCTACAATGAGCAGTTCTTC. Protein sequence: CASSFASGRAIYNEQFF.

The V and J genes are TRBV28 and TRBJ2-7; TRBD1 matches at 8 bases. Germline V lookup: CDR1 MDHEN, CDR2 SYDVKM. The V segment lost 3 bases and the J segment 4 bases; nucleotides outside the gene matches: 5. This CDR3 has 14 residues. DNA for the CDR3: TGTGCCAGCAGTTTCAGGGGGCCAGGGTACGAGCAGTACTTC. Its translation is CASSFRGPGYEQYF.

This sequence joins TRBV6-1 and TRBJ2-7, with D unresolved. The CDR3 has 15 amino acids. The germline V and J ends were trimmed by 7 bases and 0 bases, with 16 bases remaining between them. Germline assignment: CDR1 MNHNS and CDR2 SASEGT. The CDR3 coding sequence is TGTGCCAGCAAGGCCGACGGGTCAACCTCCTACGAGCAGTACTTC. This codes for CASKADGSTSYEQYF.

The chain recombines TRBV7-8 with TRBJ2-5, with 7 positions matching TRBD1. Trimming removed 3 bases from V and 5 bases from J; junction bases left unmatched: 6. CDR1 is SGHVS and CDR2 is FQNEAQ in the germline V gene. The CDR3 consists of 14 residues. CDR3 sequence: CASSFQGDLETQYF. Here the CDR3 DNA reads TGTGCCAGCAGCTTCCAGGGGGACCTGGAGACCCAGTACTTC.

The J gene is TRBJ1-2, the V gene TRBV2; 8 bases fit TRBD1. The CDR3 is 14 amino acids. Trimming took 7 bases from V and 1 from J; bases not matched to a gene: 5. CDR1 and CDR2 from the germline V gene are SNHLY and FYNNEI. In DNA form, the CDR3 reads TGTGCCAGCACCTGGGACAGGTTTAACTATGGCTACACCTTC. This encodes CASTWDRFNYGYTF.

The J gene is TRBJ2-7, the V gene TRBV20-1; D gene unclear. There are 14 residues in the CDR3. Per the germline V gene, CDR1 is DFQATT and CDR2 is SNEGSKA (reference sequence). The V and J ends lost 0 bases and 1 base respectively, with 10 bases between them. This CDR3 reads CSARDSGRSYEQYF. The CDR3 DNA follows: TGCAGTGCTAGAGATTCGGGCAGATCCTACGAGCAGTACTTC.

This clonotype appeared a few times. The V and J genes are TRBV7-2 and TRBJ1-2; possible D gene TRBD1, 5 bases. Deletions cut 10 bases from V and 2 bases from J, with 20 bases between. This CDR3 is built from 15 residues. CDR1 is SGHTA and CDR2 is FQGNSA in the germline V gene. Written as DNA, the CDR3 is TGTGCCACCGAAAGGCCGGGACCCTTGAACTATGGCTACACCTTC. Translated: CATERPGPLNYGYTF.

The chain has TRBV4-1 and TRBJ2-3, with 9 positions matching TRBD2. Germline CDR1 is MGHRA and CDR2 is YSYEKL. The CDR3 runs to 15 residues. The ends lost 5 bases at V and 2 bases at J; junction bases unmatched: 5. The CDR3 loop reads CASSLAGAITDTQYF. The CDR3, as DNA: TGCGCCAGCAGCTTAGCGGGGGCCATCACAGATACGCAGTATTTT.

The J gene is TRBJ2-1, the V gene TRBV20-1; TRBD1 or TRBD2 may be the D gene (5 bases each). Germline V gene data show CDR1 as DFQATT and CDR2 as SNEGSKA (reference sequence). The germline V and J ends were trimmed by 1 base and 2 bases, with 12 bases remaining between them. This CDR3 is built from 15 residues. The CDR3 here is CSARVPGTAYNEQFF. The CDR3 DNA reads TGCAGTGCTAGAGTACCCGGGACGGCCTACAATGAGCAGTTCTTC.

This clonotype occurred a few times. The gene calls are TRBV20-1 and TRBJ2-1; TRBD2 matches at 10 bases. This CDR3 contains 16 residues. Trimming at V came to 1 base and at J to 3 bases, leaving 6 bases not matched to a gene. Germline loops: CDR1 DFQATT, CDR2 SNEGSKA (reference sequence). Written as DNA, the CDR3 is TGCAGTGCTAGAGCTTGGGGGACTAGCGACTACAATGAGCAGTTCTTC. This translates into CSARAWGTSDYNEQFF.

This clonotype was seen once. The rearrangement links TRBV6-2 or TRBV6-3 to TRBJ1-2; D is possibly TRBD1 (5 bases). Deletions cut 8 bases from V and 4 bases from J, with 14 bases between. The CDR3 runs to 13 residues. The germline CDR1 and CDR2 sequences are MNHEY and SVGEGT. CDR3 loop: CASGHTGLYGYTF. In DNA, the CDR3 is TGTGCCAGCGGACACACAGGCCTCTATGGCTACACCTTC.

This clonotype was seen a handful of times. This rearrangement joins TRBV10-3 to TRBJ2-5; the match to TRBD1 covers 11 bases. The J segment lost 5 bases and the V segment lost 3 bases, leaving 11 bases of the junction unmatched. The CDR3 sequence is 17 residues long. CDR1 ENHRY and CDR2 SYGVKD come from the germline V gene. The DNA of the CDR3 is TGTGCCATCAGTGAATCCCGGGACAGGGGGTTTTGGGAGACCCAGTACTTC. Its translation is CAISESRDRGFWETQYF.

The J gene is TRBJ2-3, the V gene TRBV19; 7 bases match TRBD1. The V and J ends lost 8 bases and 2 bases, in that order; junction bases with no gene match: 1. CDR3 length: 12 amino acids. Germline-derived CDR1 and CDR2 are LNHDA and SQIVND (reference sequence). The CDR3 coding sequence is TGTGCCAGTGGGACAGTCACAGATACGCAGTATTTT. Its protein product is CASGTVTDTQYF.

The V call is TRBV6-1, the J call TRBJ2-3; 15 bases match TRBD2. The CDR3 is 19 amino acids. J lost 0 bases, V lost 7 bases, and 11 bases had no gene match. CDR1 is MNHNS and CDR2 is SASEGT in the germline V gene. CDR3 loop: CASKTRGLAGGTSTDTQYF. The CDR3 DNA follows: TGTGCCAGCAAAACCCGTGGACTAGCGGGAGGGACTAGCACAGATACGCAGTATTTT.